This TCR beta chain was recovered during a study of spatial heterogeneity in lung cancer. TCRdb called the 5' RACE reads again in MiXCR, with one record for every CDR3 protein. Among approximately 50,000 distinct CDR3 sequences, roughly 7% were seen once, and the ten largest hold around 35%. Germline loops: CDR1 MNHEY, CDR2 SMNVEV (reference sequence). CDR3 length: 14 residues. Trimming removed 7 bases at V and 1 base at J, with 13 bases between. Time point defined: blood at routine non-recurrence follow-up after resection. Unsorted whole RNA samples from tumor, nontumor lung or frozen PBMC were sequenced. This clonotype was observed a handful of times.

Source: PBMCs, taken at follow-up. The V call is TRBV27, the J call TRBJ1-1; D is perhaps TRBD1 (5 bases). The source is a female donor with early-stage non-small cell lung cancer. The chain's CDR3 is CASNTGPWNTEAFF. DNA of the CDR3: TGTGCCAGCAATACAGGCCCCTGGAACACTGAAGCTTTCTTT.